This record concerns one T cell receptor (beta chain) sequence. No antigen is known for it. The table came from immunoSEQ multiplex PCR; TCRdb's copy has only in-frame clones and leaves some out. The sample lists around 700,000 clones; roughly 70% were seen once. The CDR3 covers 12 residues. In germline, CDR1 is SGDLS, CDR2 YYNGEE. V dropped 3 bases and J dropped 4 bases, with 7 bases sitting between them. The sample is drawn from a study of shared clonotypes between healthy human individuals. Findings of the study overall: Clonotypes shared by all four donors outscored non-shared clonotypes in generation probability.

The TCR comes from a woman in her thirties in good health. The V gene is TRBV9, the J gene TRBJ2-5; D may be TRBD1 (5 bases). Sample: memory CD4+ T cells sorted from blood. The subset denotes: CD45RA-negative fraction. CDR3 amino acids: CASSGGGETQYF. The CDR3 DNA reads as TGTGCCAGCAGCGGGGGCGGAGAGACCCAGTACTTC.